This entry concerns a single T cell receptor beta chain. Its specificity is unknown. This entry belongs to a study of cytomegalovirus exposure and HLA in healthy donors. Study-wide results and caveats: Most TCR sequences were seen very rarely across donors, but some public TCRs occurred in many.

Unrecorded immune exposure was likely among donors, who were nominally healthy when sampled. In germline, CDR1 is LNHNV, CDR2 YYDKDF (reference sequence). Between the trimmed V and J ends, which lost 0 bases and 1 base, there was a span of 13 bases. The CDR3 runs to 17 residues. PCR was performed using 60 Vbeta and 13 Jbeta primers. The method was immunoSEQ multiplex PCR; TCRdb's version includes in-frame clones alone and lacks a portion of them. The sample has some 120,000 clones; around 75% are singletons. The J gene is TRBJ1-3, the V gene TRBV15, with a possible D match to TRBD1 (5 bases). The TCR originated in a woman aged 50 to 65 in good health and CMV-seronegative. Source material: PBMCs. As DNA, the CDR3 is TGTGCCACCAGCAGAGATCTTTCGGGGGTATCTGGAAACACCATATATTTT. Its protein is CATSRDLSGVSGNTIYF.